This passage covers 11 T cell receptor beta chains from one sample sequenced in a study of PD-L1 blockade in urothelial cancer. Profiled with immunoSEQ multiplex PCR; TCRdb holds only in-frame clones, not every one. The table lists about 37,000 clones, about 79% of them singletons. The specimen comprised PBMCs, sampled around atezolizumab (anti-PD-L1) treatment. The receptors stem from a man between 60 and 70 years old with urothelial cancer.

A few counts support this clone. The chain employs TRBV6-1 and TRBJ1-2; D not resolved. This CDR3 is 13 amino acids long. CDR1 MNHNS and CDR2 SASEGT come from the germline V gene. Trimming stripped 0 bases from V and 7 bases from J, with 9 bases between. The CDR3 nucleotides are TGTGCCAGCAGTGAAGCGCTTCTAGGTGGCTACACCTTC. Translated, it gives CASSEALLGGYTF.

This chain connects TRBV6-1 to TRBJ1-3, with 7 bases matching TRBD1. Germline CDR1 and CDR2: MNHNS and SASEGT. The CDR3 totals 14 residues. V lost 7 bases to trimming and J lost 0 bases; unmatched junction nucleotides: 3. Here the CDR3 DNA reads TGTGCCAGCAAGGGGGCAATCTCTGGAAACACCATATATTTT. Translation: CASKGAISGNTIYF.

This clone was seen just once. The chain has TRBV5-1 and TRBJ1-2, with 7 bases matching TRBD1. J lost 8 bases, V lost 2 bases, and 6 bases had no gene match. The CDR3 sequence is 13 residues long. CDR1 and CDR2 (germline): SGHRS, YFSETQ. The CDR3 DNA reads TGCGCCAGCAGCTTCACCGGGACAGACGGCTACACCTTC. Residues: CASSFTGTDGYTF.

The chain joins TRBV19 to TRBJ1-3; D may be TRBD1 (5 bases). The CDR3 contains 16 residues. V lost 10 bases to trimming and J lost 0 bases, with 19 bases between them. Germline V gene sequence: CDR1 LNHDA, CDR2 SQIVND (reference sequence). The CDR3 sequence: CAIYSGQDNSGNTIYF. The CDR3 nucleotides read TGTGCCATATATAGCGGGCAGGACAACTCTGGAAACACCATATATTTT. Together with reference TRBV19 and TRBJ1-3, the CDR3 gives the full variable domain: DGGITQSPKYLFRKEGQNVTLSCEQNLNHDAMYWYRQDPGQGLRLIYYSQIVNDFQKGDIAEGYSVSREKKESFPLTVTSAQKNPTAFYLCAIYSGQDNSGNTIYFGEGSWLTVV.

The rearrangement uses TRBV28 and TRBJ1-5; D gene ambiguous. Per the germline V gene, CDR1 is MDHEN and CDR2 is SYDVKM. V shed 5 bases and J shed 4 bases, with 12 bases lying between them. The CDR3 covers 14 residues. The CDR3 reads CASSPPFGNQPQHF. The CDR3 DNA sequence: TGTGCCAGCAGTCCCCCGTTCGGGAATCAGCCCCAGCATTTT.

This chain uses TRBV6-5 with TRBJ1-2; 7 nucleotides align to TRBD1. Germline-derived CDR1 and CDR2 are MNHEY and SVGAGI. V was clipped by 6 bases and J by 4 bases; unmatched bases: 8. The CDR3 is 14 amino acids. CDR3 loop: CASSNTGAGYGYTF. Here the CDR3 DNA reads TGTGCCAGCAGCAACACAGGGGCGGGCTATGGCTACACCTTC.

The chain is built from TRBV27 and TRBJ2-2; 7 bases match TRBD1. The length of the CDR3 is 15 residues. V shed 6 bases and J 1 base; nucleotides not matched to a gene: 5. Germline CDR1 MNHEY, CDR2 SMNVEV (reference sequence). CDR3 sequence reads: CASRRDRENTGELFF. CDR3 coding DNA: TGTGCCAGCAGACGGGACAGAGAGAACACCGGGGAGCTGTTTTTT.

The chain combines TRBV14 with TRBJ1-4; D unresolved. Germline-derived CDR1 and CDR2 are SGHDN and FVKESK. Trimming stripped 8 bases from V and 8 bases from J, with 15 bases between. The CDR3 has 13 amino acids. The CDR3 DNA is TGTGCCAGCGGATCGGGGTTAGACGAAAAACTGTTTTTT. It encodes CASGSGLDEKLFF.

The V and J genes are TRBV30 and TRBJ1-4; weak D call: TRBD1 (6 bases). CDR3 length equals 11 residues. Trimming pared 8 bases from V and 8 bases from J, leaving 12 bases between. Germline CDR1 GTSNPN, CDR2 SVGIG (reference sequence). Written as DNA, the CDR3 is TGTGCCCGGAAAGGGGGAGAAAAACTGTTTTTT. Its translation is CARKGGEKLFF.

The chain uses TRBV20-1 and TRBJ2-2; TRBD1 aligns across 7 bases. This CDR3 spans 11 amino acids. CDR1 and CDR2 (germline): DFQATT, SNEGSKA (reference sequence). V was clipped by 6 bases and J by 6 bases; unmatched bases: 1. CDR3 DNA sequence: TGCAGTGCGGGACAGCCCGGGGAGCTGTTTTTT. This translates into CSAGQPGELFF.

The genes are TRBV28 and TRBJ2-7; D is uncertain. Trimming took 5 bases from V and 2 from J, leaving 16 bases between them. The CDR3 loop spans 15 amino acids. From germline, CDR1 is MDHEN and CDR2 SYDVKM. The CDR3 protein is CASSPRPTWTYEQYF. CDR3 nucleotide sequence: TGTGCCAGCAGTCCACGCCCGACTTGGACCTACGAGCAGTACTTC.